Shown below are 17 T cell receptor beta chains from a single sample sequenced in a study of identical twins. TCRdb processed the 5' RACE reads anew with MiXCR; each CDR3 protein has one entry. The sample carries a few hundred thousand distinct CDR3 sequences, 20% to 25% recorded once. The same data also contributed to another study, on T cells expressing NK-cell markers.

The specimen was CD4+ T cells sorted from blood. Receptors originate from a woman aged 18-35 years in good health.

This chain's CDR3 is CSARKKRDYPKYEQYF. In DNA, the CDR3 is TGCAGTGCTAGAAAGAAAAGGGACTACCCGAAATACGAGCAGTACTTC. The chain has TRBV20-1 and TRBJ2-7; TRBD2 matches at 7 bases. V was pared by 2 bases and J by 4 bases, with 14 bases of the junction left unmatched. Germline CDR1 reads DFQATT; CDR2 reads SNEGSKA (reference sequence). This CDR3 spans 16 amino acids.

The sample holds a few counts of this clonotype. The chain employs TRBV5-1 and TRBJ1-1; D remains ambiguous. The germline V gene encodes CDR1 SGHRS and CDR2 YFSETQ. This CDR3 has 14 residues. V gave up 7 bases and J gave up 3 bases, with 16 bases separating them. The DNA for the CDR3 is TGCGCCAGCTCCGGGCGGGCTATCGACACTGAAGCTTTCTTT. Residues: CASSGRAIDTEAFF.

The rearrangement joins TRBV5-1 to TRBJ2-3; 13 bases line up with TRBD2. Trimming removed 3 bases from V and 5 bases from J; junction bases left unmatched: 6. The CDR3 totals 16 residues. Looked up from germline, CDR1 is SGHRS and CDR2 is YFSETQ. CDR3 sequence (DNA): TGCGCCAGCAGCTCAGGGACTAGCGGGATGCTAGATACGCAGTATTTT. This codes for CASSSGTSGMLDTQYF.

This clonotype has only a few counts. The chain recombines TRBV7-2 with TRBJ2-3; D might be TRBD2 (6 bases). V dropped 1 base and J dropped 2 bases, with 16 bases sitting between them. Per the germline V gene, CDR1 is SGHTA and CDR2 is FQGNSA. This CDR3 has 17 residues. CDR3 region: CASSLVRGVGFTDTQYF. CDR3 nucleotides: TGTGCCAGCAGCTTAGTGCGGGGAGTGGGGTTCACAGATACGCAGTATTTT. Combining the CDR3 with reference TRBV7-2 and TRBJ2-3 gives the whole variable domain GAGVSQSPSNKVTEKGKDVELRCDPISGHTALYWYRQSLGQGLEFLIYFQGNSAPDKSGLPSDRFSAERTGGSVSTLTIQRTQQEDSAVYLCASSLVRGVGFTDTQYFGPGTRLTVL.

In nucleotides, the CDR3 is TGTGCCAGCAGCTTAGGTACGGGAGGGCACAATGAGCAGTTCTTC. Amino acid sequence: CASSLGTGGHNEQFF. The V call is TRBV11-3, the J call TRBJ2-1; the match to TRBD2 covers 8 bases. The junction had 4 bases not matched to a gene; V was cut back by 1 base and J by 5 bases. The germline gives CDR1 SGHNT, CDR2 YENEEA. The CDR3 has 15 residues.

This chain joins TRBV9 and TRBJ2-7, with no clear D. The CDR3 length is 15 residues. Germline V gene sequence: CDR1 SGDLS, CDR2 YYNGEE. Trimming removed 4 bases from V and 4 bases from J, with 18 bases in between. CDR3 DNA sequence: TGTGCCAGCAGCCCCCTAGGCTCCTACATGTACGAGCAGTACTTC. It translates to CASSPLGSYMYEQYF.

This clonotype was counted at least ten times. The J gene is TRBJ2-2, the V gene TRBV5-1, with D perhaps TRBD2 (6 bases). Trimming pared 1 base from V and 6 bases from J, leaving 16 bases between. The V gene's germline CDR1 is SGHRS and CDR2 YFSETQ. CDR3 length: 16 residues. The CDR3 DNA reads as TGCGCCAGCAGCTTGAATGGCGGGACGGCCCCCGGGGAGCTGTTTTTT. Translating it yields CASSLNGGTAPGELFF.

This rearrangement joins TRBV4-1 to TRBJ2-5; TRBD2 agrees at 14 bases. The trim removed 4 bases at V and 3 bases at J, leaving 4 bases unmatched. Per the germline V gene, CDR1 is MGHRA and CDR2 is YSYEKL. This CDR3 spans 16 amino acids. The CDR3 sequence is CASSPGLAGAEETQYF. For the CDR3, the DNA is TGCGCCAGCAGCCCGGGACTAGCGGGAGCGGAAGAGACCCAGTACTTC.

A word on this clonotype: At one boundary the junction diverges from the germline segment, which might be a read error. The chain employs TRBV5-1 and TRBJ2-7, with TRBD1 matching 10 bases. The CDR3 has 17 residues. Germline CDR1 and CDR2: SGHRS and YFSETQ. The CDR3 protein is CASSYTRDRGLSYERYF. DNA of the CDR3: TGCGCCAGCAGCTATACTCGGGACAGGGGATTGTCCTACGAGCGGTACTTC. The full variable domain, completed using reference TRBV5-1 and TRBJ2-7, is KAGVTQTPRYLIKTRGQQVTLSCSPISGHRSVSWYQQTPGQGLQFLFEYFSETQRNKGNFPGRFSGRQFSNSRSEMNVSTLELGDSALYLCASSYTRDRGLSYERYFGPGTRLTVT.

This clonotype was counted a few times. The genes are TRBV6-2 or TRBV6-3 and TRBJ2-1; 7 nucleotides line up with TRBD2. There are 15 residues in the CDR3. Germline V gene data show CDR1 as MNHEY and CDR2 as SVGEGT. With V trimmed by 6 bases and J by 2 bases, 7 bases remained unmatched. The CDR3 nucleotides read TGTGCCAGCAGACTTCGGGGGGACGCCTACAATGAGCAGTTCTTC. Encoded protein: CASRLRGDAYNEQFF.

This clonotype was found once. CDR3 sequence (DNA): TGTGCCAGCAAAATTAGCGGGGGCGAGTACGAGCAGTACTTC. Translating it yields CASKISGGEYEQYF. The chain joins TRBV11-2 to TRBJ2-7; 9 positions agree with TRBD2. The CDR3 is made up of 14 amino acids. Germline values: CDR1 SGHAT, CDR2 FQNNGV. Losses at the gene ends were 7 bases for V and 4 bases for J; bases not matched to a gene: 8.

This clonotype was detected only a few times. The gene calls are TRBV20-1 and TRBJ2-7; 7 bases are shared with TRBD1. The V and J ends lost 6 bases and 6 bases, in that order; junction bases with no gene match: 5. The germline gives CDR1 DFQATT, CDR2 SNEGSKA (reference sequence). This CDR3 spans 11 amino acids. CDR3 nucleotide sequence: TGCAGTGCAGGGGGCTCCCGCGAGCAGTACTTC. Translation: CSAGGSREQYF.

This chain joins TRBV3-1 and TRBJ2-5; D gene unclear. Trimming shortened V by 4 bases and J by 4 bases, and 16 bases separated the two germline ends. CDR3 length equals 15 residues. CDR1 LGHDT and CDR2 YNNKEL come from the germline V gene (reference sequence). This chain's CDR3 is CASSPQWGSGETQYF. CDR3 nucleotides: TGTGCCAGCAGCCCTCAGTGGGGTTCCGGAGAGACCCAGTACTTC.

This clonotype was detected a few times. V and J are TRBV20-1 and TRBJ2-1, with D possibly being TRBD2 (5 bases). Deletions cut 3 bases from V and 7 bases from J, with 22 bases between. Germline assignment: CDR1 DFQATT and CDR2 SNEGSKA (reference sequence). There are 16 residues in the CDR3. The CDR3 protein is CSARASWSGNRNEQFF. The CDR3 coding sequence is TGCAGTGCTAGGGCCTCATGGTCGGGAAATAGAAATGAGCAGTTCTTC.

A few counts support this clonotype. This chain connects TRBV7-6 to TRBJ2-3, with 16 bases that match TRBD2. CDR3 length equals 18 residues. Unmatched junction bases numbered 7, after V lost 4 bases and J lost 3 bases. Germline V gene sequence: CDR1 SGHVS, CDR2 FNYEAQ. CDR3 in amino acids: CASSSPGLAGGPTDTQYF. DNA for the CDR3: TGTGCCAGCAGCTCGCCGGGACTAGCGGGAGGGCCTACAGATACGCAGTATTTT. Complete variable domain (other parts from reference TRBV7-6 and TRBJ2-3): GAGVSQSPRYKVTKRGQDVALRCDPISGHVSLYWYRQALGQGPEFLTYFNYEAQQDKSGLPNDRFSAERPEGSISTLTIQRTEQRDSAMYRCASSSPGLAGGPTDTQYFGPGTRLTVL.

This clonotype showed up just a few times. V usage is TRBV10-3 and J usage is TRBJ2-7, with TRBD2 as a possible D gene (6 bases). The V end lost 2 bases, the J end lost 6 bases, and 11 bases lay between the germline ends. From germline, CDR1 is ENHRY and CDR2 SYGVKD. The CDR3 is 13 residues long. CDR3 nucleotide sequence: TGTGCCATCAGTGAGACTAGCCGTCGCGAGCAGTACTTC. Its translation: CAISETSRREQYF.

V usage is TRBV20-1 and J usage is TRBJ2-1; D may be TRBD1 or TRBD2 (5 bases each). The V gene lost 5 bases and the J gene lost 8 bases, with 19 bases spanning the gap. The CDR3 loop spans 14 amino acids. The germline gives CDR1 DFQATT, CDR2 SNEGSKA (reference sequence). The CDR3 nucleotides are TGCAGTGCTCCTTTAGAGGGGCCCATACATGAGCAGTTCTTC. This gives the protein CSAPLEGPIHEQFF.